By share of the sample, the clone carrying this T cell receptor (beta chain) is medium-sized (0.01 to 0.1%). The sample is drawn from a study of immune characterization of retroperitoneal liposarcoma. CDR3 length: 15 amino acids. Trimming stripped 0 bases from V and 0 bases from J, with 7 bases between. CDR1 and CDR2 (germline): MNHNS, SASEGT. TCRdb called the PCR reads again in MiXCR, with one record for every CDR3 protein. The data show over 8,000 distinct CDR3 sequences, 37% seen once. The sequenced sample was tumor tissue. The TCR sequence derives from a female donor with retroperitoneal liposarcoma. The genes are TRBV6-1 and TRBJ2-3, with D maybe TRBD1 (6 bases). CDR3 DNA: TGTGCCAGCAGTGAAGCAGGGACAAGCACAGATACGCAGTATTTT. It encodes CASSEAGTSTDTQYF.